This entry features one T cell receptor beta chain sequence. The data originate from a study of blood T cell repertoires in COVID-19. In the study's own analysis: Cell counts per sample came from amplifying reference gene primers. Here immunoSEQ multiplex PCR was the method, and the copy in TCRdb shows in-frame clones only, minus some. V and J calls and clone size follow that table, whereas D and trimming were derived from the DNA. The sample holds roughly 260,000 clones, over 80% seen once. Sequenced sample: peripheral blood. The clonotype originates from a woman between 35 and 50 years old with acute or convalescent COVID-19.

The CDR3 nucleotides are TGTGCCAGTAGTATAGGTCCCAGAAAAACCTATGGCTACACCTTC. Its translation: CASSIGPRKTYGYTF. The chain joins TRBV19 to TRBJ1-2, with D unclear. CDR3 length: 15 amino acids. In germline, CDR1 is LNHDA, CDR2 SQIVND (reference sequence). Trimming removed 1 base at V and 4 bases at J, with 13 bases between.